Each of the 30 T cell receptor beta chains below was sequenced from the same sample in a study of OX40 agonist ivuxolimab in advanced cancers. Using immunoSEQ multiplex PCR, the repertoire was profiled, and TCRdb retains in-frame clones only, with some absent. The sample holds 30,000 to 40,000 clones, 75% to 85% seen once. The sequenced sample was CD4+ or CD8+ T cells sorted from blood, obtained in a trial of the OX40 agonist ivuxolimab. Receptors originate from an adult with an advanced solid tumor such as melanoma, head and neck, liver or kidney cancer.

V usage is TRBV5-1 and J usage is TRBJ2-3, with TRBD2 identical over 8 bases. CDR3 length equals 14 residues. Germline V gives CDR1 SGHRS, CDR2 YFSETQ. J lost 3 bases, V lost 2 bases, and 2 bases had no gene match. In DNA, the CDR3 is TGCGCCAGCAGCTTAGCGGGAGTAACAGATACGCAGTATTTT. Protein product: CASSLAGVTDTQYF. The full variable domain, its missing parts supplied by reference TRBV5-1 and TRBJ2-3, is KAGVTQTPRYLIKTRGQQVTLSCSPISGHRSVSWYQQTPGQGLQFLFEYFSETQRNKGNFPGRFSGRQFSNSRSEMNVSTLELGDSALYLCASSLAGVTDTQYFGPGTRLTVL.

V gene TRBV30 combines with J gene TRBJ1-4, with D tentatively TRBD1 (6 bases). The CDR3 is 13 residues long. V lost 5 bases and J lost 8, with 15 bases in between. Germline CDR1 is GTSNPN and CDR2 is SVGIG (reference sequence). The CDR3 spells CAWSQGRGEKLFF. The DNA for the CDR3 is TGTGCCTGGTCACAGGGTCGTGGAGAAAAACTGTTTTTT.

V usage is TRBV10-1 and J usage is TRBJ2-3; 12 nucleotides line up with TRBD2. Trimming took 0 bases from V and 5 from J; bases not matched to a gene: 9. Per germline, CDR1 WNHNN and CDR2 SYGVQD (reference sequence). The CDR3 is 18 residues long. Here the CDR3 DNA reads TGCGCCAGCAGTGAGTCGGGGACTAGCGGGCCCGCAGGAGATACGCAGTATTTT. Encoded protein: CASSESGTSGPAGDTQYF.

The chain joins TRBV30 to TRBJ2-5; no firm D call. The assigned J gene may be wrong: the sequence end matches TRBJ2-7 better. CDR1 is GTSNPN and CDR2 is SVGIG in the germline V gene (reference sequence). The CDR3 loop spans 12 amino acids. This CDR3 reads CAWKVDTYEQYF. CDR3 nucleotides: TGTGCCTGGAAGGTTGATACCTACGAGCAGTACTTC.

A few counts support this clone. This chain links TRBV4-3 with TRBJ2-5; D perhaps matches TRBD1 (6 bases). V was trimmed by 1 base and J by 5 bases, leaving 17 bases between them. The CDR3 sequence is 16 residues long. In germline, CDR1 is LGHNA, CDR2 YSLEER. DNA for the CDR3: TGCGCCAGCAGCCAAGTTGGGAACAGGGCTGGGGAGACCCAGTACTTC. It is translated as CASSQVGNRAGETQYF.

This clone showed up just once. The CDR3 region has the DNA TGTGCCAGCAGCGTAGCTCAAGGGGGCAAGTATGGTGGCTACACCTTC. Encoded protein: CASSVAQGGKYGGYTF. V is TRBV9 and J is TRBJ1-2, with 7 bases matching TRBD1. This CDR3 has 16 amino acids. Germline CDR1 is SGDLS and CDR2 is YYNGEE. The V segment lost 0 bases and the J segment 7 bases; nucleotides outside the gene matches: 12.

V gene TRBV7-2 combines with J gene TRBJ2-1; the match to TRBD2 covers 8 bases. V lost 2 bases and J lost 0; bases outside the gene matches: 0. In germline, CDR1 is SGHTA, CDR2 FQGNSA. This CDR3 has 15 amino acids. The CDR3 bases are TGTGCCAGCAGCTTAAGCGGGAGCTCCTACAATGAGCAGTTCTTC. Encoded protein: CASSLSGSSYNEQFF.

V usage is TRBV28 and J usage is TRBJ1-6; D possibly corresponds to TRBD1 (6 bases). The CDR3 extends over 15 amino acids. The V end lost 4 bases, the J end lost 7 bases, and 14 bases lay between the germline ends. CDR1 is MDHEN and CDR2 is SYDVKM in the germline V gene. The CDR3 spells CASSSPTGKNSPLHF. The DNA of the CDR3 is TGTGCCAGCAGTTCGCCCACAGGGAAAAATTCACCCCTCCACTTT.

The chain is built from TRBV9 and TRBJ1-4; TRBD1 matches 7 bases. The CDR3 consists of 14 residues. J gave up 6 bases and V 3 bases, and 5 bases lay outside the gene matches. Germline CDR1 reads SGDLS; CDR2 reads YYNGEE. This CDR3 is CASSAWTGDEKLFF. The CDR3 nucleotides are TGTGCCAGCAGCGCTTGGACAGGTGATGAAAAACTGTTTTTT.

V is TRBV4-3 and J is TRBJ2-6; D remains unclear. V lost 0 bases and J 1 base, leaving 7 bases between the germline ends. CDR3 length: 16 residues. Germline lookup yields CDR1 LGHNA and CDR2 YSLEER. The CDR3, as DNA: TGCGCCAGCAGCCAAGATACGTCGTCTGGGGCCAACGTCCTGACTTTC. Amino acid sequence: CASSQDTSSGANVLTF.

The chain uses TRBV6-4 and TRBJ2-3, with TRBD1 identical over 7 bases. The V gene end was trimmed by 4 bases and the J gene end by 2 bases; junction bases not matched to a gene: 6. Germline CDR1 and CDR2: MRHNA and SNTAGT. There are 15 residues in the CDR3. The CDR3 DNA sequence: TGTGCCAGCAGTGTTTACAGGGGATACACAGATACGCAGTATTTT. Translation: CASSVYRGYTDTQYF.

The chain carries TRBV9 and TRBJ2-3; TRBD2 is a possible D gene (5 bases). Germline assignment: CDR1 SGDLS and CDR2 YYNGEE. The CDR3 covers 12 residues. Trimming stripped 0 bases from V and 6 bases from J, with 5 bases between. The CDR3 loop reads CASSVAGDTQYF. Written as DNA, the CDR3 is TGTGCCAGCAGCGTAGCGGGGGATACGCAGTATTTT.

This clone showed up just a few times. This chain links TRBV2 with TRBJ1-2; D unclear. Trimming left V 3 bases short and J 4 bases short, with 9 bases between. Germline lookup yields CDR1 SNHLY and CDR2 FYNNEI. The CDR3 consists of 13 residues. CDR3 bases: TGTGCCAGCAGTGATACGGGCTTCTATGGCTACACCTTC. This gives the protein CASSDTGFYGYTF.

V and J are TRBV5-1 and TRBJ2-7; D possibly corresponds to TRBD1 (6 bases). Between the trimmed V and J ends, which lost 4 bases and 3 bases, there was a span of 11 bases. This CDR3 is 13 amino acids long. Germline CDR1 and CDR2: SGHRS and YFSETQ. The CDR3 coding sequence is TGCGCCAGCAGCCTCACGGACAGCTACGAGCAGTACTTC. Translating it yields CASSLTDSYEQYF.

The genes are TRBV28 and TRBJ1-2, with a tentative D call TRBD1 (5 bases). The CDR3 totals 15 residues. Germline V gene data show CDR1 as MDHEN and CDR2 as SYDVKM. Trimming removed 5 bases from V and 4 bases from J, with 17 bases in between. The CDR3 nucleotides read TGTGCCAGCAGTCCGATTCCTCGGGGGTCCTATGGCTACACCTTC. It translates to CASSPIPRGSYGYTF.

The chain carries TRBV7-3 and TRBJ1-2; D unclear. V was clipped by 7 bases and J by 4 bases, with 19 bases between them. Per germline, CDR1 SGHTA and CDR2 FQGTGA. This CDR3 has 15 amino acids. Written as DNA, the CDR3 is TGTGCCAGCACCTTGCGGGCAGAGCTCTTCTATGGCTACACCTTC. As protein: CASTLRAELFYGYTF.

The chain carries TRBV5-1 and TRBJ2-7; TRBD1 is a possible D gene (5 bases). Trimming cost V 1 base and J 0 bases, with 5 bases left between them. The CDR3 sequence is 13 residues long. The germline CDR1 and CDR2 sequences are SGHRS and YFSETQ. As DNA, the CDR3 is TGCGCCAGCAGCTTGCAGGGCTCCTACGAGCAGTACTTC. Encoded protein: CASSLQGSYEQYF.

This chain's CDR3 is CASSIQGDTEAFF. The CDR3 coding sequence is TGTGCCAGCAGCATACAGGGAGACACTGAAGCTTTCTTT. The rearrangement joins TRBV5-5 to TRBJ1-1; D is perhaps TRBD1 (6 bases). Per germline, CDR1 SGHKS and CDR2 YYEKEE (reference sequence). This CDR3 region has 13 residues. Trimming removed 4 bases at V and 3 bases at J, with 10 bases between.

The CDR3 spells CASSDGDTGELFF. As DNA, the CDR3 is TGTGCCAGCAGCGACGGGGACACCGGGGAGCTGTTTTTT. The chain combines TRBV6-4 with TRBJ2-2; D is possibly TRBD2 (5 bases). There are 13 residues in the CDR3. The germline V gene has CDR1 MRHNA and CDR2 SNTAGT. The germline V and J ends were trimmed by 6 bases and 3 bases, with 8 bases remaining between them.

The chain carries TRBV6-5 and TRBJ2-5, with 11 nucleotides matching TRBD1. The V gene end was trimmed by 6 bases and the J gene end by 11 bases; junction bases not matched to a gene: 8. The length of the CDR3 is 13 residues. Germline loops: CDR1 MNHEY, CDR2 SVGAGI. CDR3 amino acids: CASSPGTGGEQYF. In nucleotides, the CDR3 is TGTGCCAGCAGCCCCGGGACAGGGGGGGAGCAGTACTTC.

V and J are TRBV27 and TRBJ2-5, with 7 positions matching TRBD1. From germline, CDR1 is MNHEY and CDR2 SMNVEV (reference sequence). The CDR3 consists of 13 residues. Unmatched junction bases numbered 5, after V lost 5 bases and J lost 5 bases. This CDR3 reads CASSTGVLETQYF. The CDR3 DNA reads TGTGCCAGCAGTACAGGGGTTCTGGAGACCCAGTACTTC.

The rearrangement uses TRBV7-3 and TRBJ2-5; D may match TRBD1 or TRBD2 (5 bases each). The CDR3 extends over 14 amino acids. Germline-derived CDR1 and CDR2 are SGHTA and FQGTGA. The V end lost 6 bases, the J end lost 4 bases, and 15 bases lay between the germline ends. This chain's CDR3 is CASSPSGGRETQYF. The DNA of the CDR3 is TGTGCCAGCAGTCCTTCTGGGGGTCGAGAGACCCAGTACTTC.

The rearrangement joins TRBV7-3 to TRBJ2-3, with 9 bases fitting TRBD1. In germline, CDR1 is SGHTA, CDR2 FQGTGA. This CDR3 contains 16 residues. The trim removed 2 bases at V and 7 bases at J, leaving 10 bases unmatched. The DNA of the CDR3 is TGTGCCAGCAGCTTATCCCCACAGGGGGCCGGGAATACGCAGTATTTT. Translating it yields CASSLSPQGAGNTQYF.

The chain links TRBV7-2 to TRBJ1-3; a possible D gene is TRBD1 (5 bases). The CDR3 consists of 14 residues. V shed 5 bases and J shed 7 bases, with 15 bases lying between them. Germline V CDR1 and CDR2: SGHTA, FQGNSA. CDR3 in amino acids: CASSPGTPGNTIYF. Written as DNA, the CDR3 is TGTGCCAGCAGCCCAGGGACCCCAGGGAACACCATATATTTT.

This clone was seen more than once but under ten times. The same CDR3 can be traced to other DNA sequences in this sample. The CDR3 protein is CASSYSGTGAREQYF. As DNA, the CDR3 is TGTGCCAGCAGTTACTCGGGGACTGGGGCTAGAGAGCAGTACTTC. This chain connects TRBV6-5 to TRBJ2-7; a possible D gene is TRBD2 (6 bases). The CDR3 contains 15 residues. The ends were cut back, 0 bases at V and 7 bases at J, with 16 bases in the middle. The germline V gene has CDR1 MNHEY and CDR2 SVGAGI.

V gene TRBV15 combines with J gene TRBJ2-5, with D unclear. Germline CDR1 and CDR2: LNHNV and YYDKDF (reference sequence). V lost 1 base to trimming and J lost 5 bases, with 8 bases between them. The length of the CDR3 is 13 residues. In nucleotides, the CDR3 is TGTGCCACCAGCAGAGGTTCCCTTGAGACCCAGTACTTC. This encodes CATSRGSLETQYF.

This clone was recorded only once. This chain joins TRBV2 and TRBJ2-1; TRBD2 aligns across 10 bases. CDR3 length: 15 residues. With V trimmed by 6 bases and J by 6 bases, 8 bases remained unmatched. Germline CDR1 SNHLY, CDR2 FYNNEI. The CDR3 bases are TGTGCCAGCAGCCGACTAGCGGGCACAAGCAATGAGCAGTTCTTC. This gives the protein CASSRLAGTSNEQFF.

The chain employs TRBV30 and TRBJ1-2; D is unresolved. Deletions cut 1 base from V and 8 bases from J, with 17 bases between. Germline lookup yields CDR1 GTSNPN and CDR2 SVGIG (reference sequence). The CDR3 loop spans 14 amino acids. For the CDR3, the DNA is TGTGCCTGGAGTGCGGGGTTTTCTACTATGGGCTACACCTTC. As protein: CAWSAGFSTMGYTF.

V gene TRBV9 combines with J gene TRBJ2-1, with D possibly being TRBD2 (5 bases). With 0 bases removed from V and 4 bases from J, the gap between germline ends came to 17 bases. CDR3 length: 17 residues. Germline values: CDR1 SGDLS, CDR2 YYNGEE. CDR3 amino acids: CASSVGIAGQAYNEQFF. As DNA, the CDR3 is TGTGCCAGCAGCGTAGGGATTGCGGGTCAGGCGTACAATGAGCAGTTCTTC.

This clone was seen only once. The rearrangement links TRBV19 to TRBJ2-7; possibly TRBD2 for D (6 bases). In germline, CDR1 is LNHDA, CDR2 SQIVND (reference sequence). V dropped 1 base and J dropped 1 base, with 11 bases sitting between them. The length of the CDR3 is 15 residues. The CDR3 DNA sequence: TGTGCCAGTAGTATAGGCGGGGTTTTATCCTACGAGCAGTACTTC. Its protein product is CASSIGGVLSYEQYF. Looking up the rest from reference TRBV19 and TRBJ2-7 gives the full variable domain: DGGITQSPKYLFRKEGQNVTLSCEQNLNHDAMYWYRQDPGQGLRLIYYSQIVNDFQKGDIAEGYSVSREKKESFPLTVTSAQKNPTAFYLCASSIGGVLSYEQYFGPGTRLTVT.